This TCR beta chain was captured by sequencing in a study of regulatory T cells in long-lasting Graves disease. Findings and caveats of the study: Analyses excluded thyroid tissue, covering peripheral blood alone. Newly diagnosed Graves' patients exceeded persistent ones in TCR diversity. There was favoring of TRBV28, TRBJ1-2 and TRBJ2-5 in persistent disease.

In building TCR beta libraries, iRepertoire HTBI primers were used together with Arm-PCR of CDR3 regions. TCRdb itself ran the multiplex PCR reads through MiXCR, one entry per CDR3 protein. This table has approximately 440,000 distinct CDR3 sequences, 15% to 20% appearing once. Sample time point: newly diagnosed GD, antithyroid drugs for less than 3 months. The TCR library was prepared using RNA isolated from PBMCs. Looked up from germline, CDR1 is SGHVS and CDR2 is FQNEAQ. This CDR3 is built from 15 residues. The J segment lost 5 bases and the V segment lost 5 bases, leaving 5 bases of the junction unmatched. This clonotype was seen a few times. The target antigen is unknown. This sample was shared with a second study, whose subject was T cells in Graves' hyperthyroidism and ophthalmopathy. That work contributes: Within blood appeared most thyroid clonotypes that had expanded above 0.001.

The TCR sequence derives from a man aged 35 to 55 with Graves disease. This rearrangement joins TRBV7-8 to TRBJ2-2; 10 nucleotides align to TRBD2. The sequencing used peripheral blood mononuclear cells (PBMCs), collected at new diagnosis, from a patient treated with antithyroid drugs. CDR3 nucleotides: TGTGCCAGCAGCCGAACTAGCGGGGCAACCGGGGAGCTGTTTTTT. This encodes CASSRTSGATGELFF.